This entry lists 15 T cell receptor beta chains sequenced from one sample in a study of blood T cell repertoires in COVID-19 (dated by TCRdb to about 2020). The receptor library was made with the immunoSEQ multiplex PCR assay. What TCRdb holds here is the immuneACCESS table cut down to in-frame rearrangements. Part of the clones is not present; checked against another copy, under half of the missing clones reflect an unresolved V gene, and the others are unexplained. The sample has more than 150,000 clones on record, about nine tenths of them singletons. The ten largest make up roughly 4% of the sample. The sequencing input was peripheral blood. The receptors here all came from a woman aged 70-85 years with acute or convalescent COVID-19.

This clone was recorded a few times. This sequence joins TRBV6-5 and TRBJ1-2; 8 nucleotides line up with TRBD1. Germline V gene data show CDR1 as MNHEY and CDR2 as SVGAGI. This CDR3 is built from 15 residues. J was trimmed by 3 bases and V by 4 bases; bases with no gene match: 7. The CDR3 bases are TGTGCCAGCAGTTCCCTCGGACAGGGTTACTATGGCTACACCTTC. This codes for CASSSLGQGYYGYTF.

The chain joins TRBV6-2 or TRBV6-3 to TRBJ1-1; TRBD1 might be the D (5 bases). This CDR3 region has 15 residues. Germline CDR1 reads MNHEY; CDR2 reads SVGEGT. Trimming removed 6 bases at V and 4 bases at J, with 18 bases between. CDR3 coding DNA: TGTGCCAGCAGACCTAATTGGGGGGGTGGCACTGAAGCTTTCTTT. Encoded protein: CASRPNWGGGTEAFF.

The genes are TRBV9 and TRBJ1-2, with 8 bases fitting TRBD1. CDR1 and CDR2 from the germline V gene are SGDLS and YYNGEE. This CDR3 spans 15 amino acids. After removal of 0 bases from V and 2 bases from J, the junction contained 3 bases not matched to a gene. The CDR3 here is CASSVEAGGNYGYTF. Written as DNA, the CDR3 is TGTGCCAGCAGCGTAGAGGCAGGGGGCAACTATGGCTACACCTTC.

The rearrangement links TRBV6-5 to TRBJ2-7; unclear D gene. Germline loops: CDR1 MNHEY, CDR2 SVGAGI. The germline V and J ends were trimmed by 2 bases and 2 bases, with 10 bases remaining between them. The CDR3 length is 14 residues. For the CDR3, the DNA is TGTGCCAGCAGTTACAAGACTGTAGCCTACGAGCAGTACTTC. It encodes CASSYKTVAYEQYF.

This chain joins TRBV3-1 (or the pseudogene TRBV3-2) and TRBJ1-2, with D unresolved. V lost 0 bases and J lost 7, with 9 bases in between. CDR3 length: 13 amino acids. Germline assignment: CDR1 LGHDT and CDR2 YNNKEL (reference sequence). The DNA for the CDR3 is TGTGCCAGCAGCCAAGACGTAAATAGTGGCTACACCTTC. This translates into CASSQDVNSGYTF.

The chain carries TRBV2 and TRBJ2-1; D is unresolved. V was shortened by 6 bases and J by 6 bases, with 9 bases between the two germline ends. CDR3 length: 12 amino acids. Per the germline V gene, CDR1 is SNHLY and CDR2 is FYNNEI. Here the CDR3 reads CASSPFINEQFF. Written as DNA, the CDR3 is TGTGCCAGCAGCCCCTTTATCAATGAGCAGTTCTTC.

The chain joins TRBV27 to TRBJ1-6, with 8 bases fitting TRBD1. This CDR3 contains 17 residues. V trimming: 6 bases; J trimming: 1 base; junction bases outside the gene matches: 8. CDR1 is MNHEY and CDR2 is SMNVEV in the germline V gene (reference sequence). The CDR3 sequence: CASSLDRAASYNSPLHF. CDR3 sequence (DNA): TGTGCCAGCAGCCTGGACAGGGCCGCATCCTATAATTCACCCCTCCACTTT.

The CDR3 DNA reads as TGTGCCAGCAGTACAACAGGGGTTTATGAAAAACTGTTTTTT. Translated, it gives CASSTTGVYEKLFF. The rearrangement links TRBV6-2 or TRBV6-3 to TRBJ1-4; 7 nucleotides match TRBD1. V lost 5 bases, J lost 6 bases, and 6 bases stayed unmatched. There are 14 residues in the CDR3. Germline V lookup: CDR1 MNHEY, CDR2 SVGEGT.

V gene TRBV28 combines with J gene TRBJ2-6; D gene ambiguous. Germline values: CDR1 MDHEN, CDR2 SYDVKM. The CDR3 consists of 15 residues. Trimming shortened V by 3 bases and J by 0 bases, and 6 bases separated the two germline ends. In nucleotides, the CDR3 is TGTGCCAGCAGTTTTAGAATCTCTGGGGCCAACGTCCTGACTTTC. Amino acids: CASSFRISGANVLTF.

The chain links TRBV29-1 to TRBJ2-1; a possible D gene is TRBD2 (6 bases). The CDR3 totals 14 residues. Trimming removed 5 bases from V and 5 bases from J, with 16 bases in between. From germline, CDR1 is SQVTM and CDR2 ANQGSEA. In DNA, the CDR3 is TGCAGCGTTAAGTATAAAAGACTAGACAATGAGCAGTTCTTC. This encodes CSVKYKRLDNEQFF.

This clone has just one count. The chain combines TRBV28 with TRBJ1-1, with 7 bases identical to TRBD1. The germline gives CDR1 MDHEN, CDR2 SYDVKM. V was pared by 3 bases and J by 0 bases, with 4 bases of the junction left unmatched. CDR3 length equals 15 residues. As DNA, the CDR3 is TGTGCCAGCAGTTTCGACAGGGATATGAACACTGAAGCTTTCTTT. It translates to CASSFDRDMNTEAFF.

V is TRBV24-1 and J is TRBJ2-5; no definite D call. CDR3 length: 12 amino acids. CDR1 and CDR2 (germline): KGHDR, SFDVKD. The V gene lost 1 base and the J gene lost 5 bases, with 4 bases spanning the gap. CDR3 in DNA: TGTGCCACCAGTGATTTTTCGGAGACCCAGTACTTC. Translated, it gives CATSDFSETQYF.

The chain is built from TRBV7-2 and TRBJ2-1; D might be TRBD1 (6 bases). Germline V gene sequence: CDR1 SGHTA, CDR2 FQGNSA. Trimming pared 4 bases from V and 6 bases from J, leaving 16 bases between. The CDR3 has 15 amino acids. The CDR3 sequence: CASSSGAAGTNEQFF. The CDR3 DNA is TGTGCCAGCAGCTCAGGGGCGGCGGGTACCAATGAGCAGTTCTTC.

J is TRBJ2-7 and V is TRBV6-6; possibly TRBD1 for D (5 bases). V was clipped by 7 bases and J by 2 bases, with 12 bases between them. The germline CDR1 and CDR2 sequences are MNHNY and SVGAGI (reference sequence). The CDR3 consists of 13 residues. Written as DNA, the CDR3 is TGTGCCAGCACTGCAGGGTTCCCCTACGAGCAGTACTTC. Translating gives CASTAGFPYEQYF.

CDR3 DNA sequence: TGTGCCAGCAGCTTACGGACGCAGGGGGCGGGCGGGGAGCTGTTTTTT. Translating it yields CASSLRTQGAGGELFF. The chain employs TRBV7-9 and TRBJ2-2; 8 bases align to TRBD1. Germline CDR1 and CDR2: SEHNR and FQNEAQ (reference sequence). This CDR3 comprises 16 residues. J gave up 7 bases and V 2 bases, and 9 bases lay outside the gene matches.